This T cell receptor (beta chain) was captured by sequencing in a study of cytomegalovirus exposure and HLA in healthy donors. Overall study findings and caveats: By HLA locus, TCR association rates varied in a later analysis, with DRB1 showing the most and HLA-C the fewest. It was shown in a later analysis that HLA-associated TCR beta chains were more clonally expanded than other, equally common chains.

This CDR3 spans 16 amino acids. The junction had 6 bases not matched to a gene; V was cut back by 4 bases and J by 0 bases. Germline V gene data show CDR1 as LNHDA and CDR2 as SQIVND (reference sequence). Regarding this clone: Its antigen remains unknown.

Use of 60 Vbeta and 13 Jbeta primers characterized the PCR. Libraries were prepared by immunoSEQ multiplex PCR; TCRdb keeps only in-frame clonotypes and omits some of them. Found here are 70,000 to 95,000 clones, roughly 76% of them singletons; the top ten hold 1.9%. At sampling all donors were nominally healthy, likely with unrecorded immune exposures. V gene TRBV19 combines with J gene TRBJ1-3; 7 nucleotides match TRBD1. Source material: PBMCs. The clonotype originates from a woman under 40 in good health and CMV-seronegative. CDR3 sequence reads: CASSTPQGRSGNTIYF. The CDR3 DNA sequence: TGTGCCAGTAGTACTCCACAGGGGCGCTCTGGAAACACCATATATTTT.